What follows describes a single T cell receptor beta chain. As yet, its antigen is unknown. There are 14 residues in the CDR3. The junction had 5 bases not matched to a gene; V was cut back by 6 bases and J by 2 bases. In germline, CDR1 is MNHNY, CDR2 SVGAGI (reference sequence). This sample was included in a study of T cell repertoires in ileal Crohn's disease. Study-wide background: M6 samples are neoterminal ileum biopsies from postoperative colonoscopy. Study-wide results and caveats: Mucosal expansions were suggested to be mainly CD8 T cells.

The data were produced by immunoSEQ multiplex PCR, yet TCRdb's version contains in-frame clones alone and is incomplete. This repertoire shows about 62,000 clones, around nine tenths found once; its top ten account for roughly 2%. Time point: neoterminal ileum biopsy at postoperative endoscopy, about 6 months after surgery. This chain uses TRBV6-6 with TRBJ1-1; 8 bases align to TRBD1. Sequenced sample: ileal tissue. The clonotype comes from an adult with Crohn's disease. The CDR3 region has the DNA TGTGCCAGCAGATTGCAGGGGGCCAACACTGAAGCTTTCTTT. Translation: CASRLQGANTEAFF.